This T cell receptor (beta chain) derives from a study of cytomegalovirus exposure and HLA in healthy donors. Healthy bone marrow donors supplied every sample. In this sample, this clone turned up a few times. CDR3 length equals 14 residues. From germline, CDR1 is SGHVS and CDR2 FNYEAQ. V was pared by 5 bases and J by 5 bases, with 16 bases between. In the PCR, 60 Vbeta and 13 Jbeta primers were used. Data came from immunoSEQ multiplex PCR; TCRdb stores just in-frame clones and leaves some out. There are some 190,000 clones in the sample; around 80% occur only once, and 1.5% to 2% lies in the top ten. The V gene is TRBV7-6, the J gene TRBJ2-7; the D is unclear. The specimen was PBMCs. The receptor's source is a man aged 18 to 29 in good health and CMV-seronegative. CDR3 bases: TGTGCCAGCAGCGATGGTCCCCGAACACACGAGCAGTACTTC. As protein: CASSDGPRTHEQYF.